The rows below give T cell receptor beta chains drawn from one sample of a study of blood T cell repertoires in COVID-19. Generated by immunoSEQ multiplex PCR, the TCRdb table keeps only in-frame clones and is missing some. The sample has fewer than 350,000 clones, about 89% seen once; the top ten hold roughly 5%. Sequencing input: PBMCs or T cells enriched from blood (not recorded which). The source of these receptors is a man aged 60 to 69 who had recovered from COVID-19. The CDR3 runs from the conserved cysteine through the conserved F or W. D genes are given only for firm matches. Clone size is given for some rows only: seen once, a few or many times, or a class if the clone is expanded.

D	size	V	J	CDR3	DNA
TRBD2	NA	TRBV28	TRBJ2-3	CASSLRGLPRSYGTQYF	TGTGCCAGCAGTTTAAGGGGACTACCACGGTCTTACGGCACGCAGTATTTT
NA	NA	TRBV7-2	TRBJ2-5	CASSLGRAQETQYF	TGTGCCAGCAGCTTAGGCAGGGCCCAAGAGACCCAGTACTTC
TRBD1	NA	TRBV24-1	TRBJ2-3	CATAHGQGNTDTQYF	TGTGCCACGGCCCACGGACAGGGAAACACAGATACGCAGTATTTT
NA	NA	TRBV28	TRBJ2-7	CASSTSARLEYEQYF	TGTGCCAGCAGCACCTCAGCCAGGTTAGAATACGAGCAGTACTTC
TRBD1	NA	TRBV2	TRBJ1-2	CASKGQVTNYGYTF	TGTGCCAGCAAGGGACAGGTGACAAACTATGGCTACACCTTC
TRBD2	NA	TRBV7-2	TRBJ2-2	CASSLVLAGALAGELFF	TGTGCCAGCAGCTTAGTTCTAGCGGGAGCTCTAGCCGGGGAGCTGTTTTTT
NA	NA	TRBV7-9	TRBJ2-1	CASSFLGRNEQFF	TGTGCCAGCAGCTTCCTAGGGAGGAATGAGCAGTTCTTC
TRBD1	NA	TRBV15	TRBJ1-5	CATSTPAGQGGNQPQHF	TGTGCCACCAGCACCCCCGCCGGACAGGGGGGCAATCAGCCCCAGCATTTT
NA	NA	TRBV11-2	TRBJ2-5	CASSLRETNAETQYF	TGTGCCAGCAGCTTAAGGGAGACTAACGCGGAGACCCAGTACTTC
NA	NA	TRBV28	TRBJ1-3	CASSFVREEGNTIYF	TGTGCCAGCAGTTTCGTCAGGGAAGAAGGAAACACCATATATTTT
NA	NA	TRBV24-1	TRBJ2-2	CATRAANTGELFF	TGTGCCACCAGGGCAGCGAACACCGGGGAGCTGTTTTTT
TRBD2	NA	TRBV30	TRBJ2-5	CAWSVPPREAQYF	TGTGCCTGGAGTGTACCCCCCCGGGAGGCCCAGTACTTC
TRBD1	NA	TRBV19	TRBJ2-5	CASSTSGTGETQYF	TGTGCCAGTAGTACGTCCGGGACAGGGGAGACCCAGTACTTC
TRBD1	NA	TRBV5-8	TRBJ1-1	CASSFKTGAGTEAFF	TGTGCCAGCAGCTTCAAGACAGGGGCAGGAACTGAAGCTTTCTTT
TRBD1	NA	TRBV28	TRBJ1-3	CASSSTGEKRTIYF	TGTGCCAGCAGCTCGACAGGGGAGAAGCGCACCATATATTTT
NA	NA	TRBV30	TRBJ1-4	CAWSVQGGEKLFF	TGTGCCTGGAGTGTACAGGGCGGTGAAAAACTGTTTTTT
NA	NA	TRBV28	TRBJ2-3	CASSSPPTPVTQYF	TGTGCCAGCAGTTCCCCTCCGACACCAGTCACGCAGTATTTT
NA	NA	TRBV28	TRBJ2-7	CAINGGYEQYF	TGTGCCATCAACGGGGGATACGAGCAGTACTTC
NA	NA	TRBV6-5	TRBJ2-7	CASSYRSGPYEQYF	TGTGCCAGCAGTTACCGTTCAGGGCCCTACGAGCAGTACTTC
NA	NA	TRBV5-4	TRBJ1-2	CASSAVGTEMSGYTF	TGTGCCAGCAGCGCTGTTGGAACAGAGATGAGTGGCTACACCTTC
TRBD1	NA	TRBV6-5	TRBJ1-3	CASSYHTGGPGNTIYF	TGTGCCAGCAGTTACCATACAGGGGGGCCTGGAAACACCATATATTTT
TRBD2	few	TRBV28	TRBJ2-7	CASSLRTSGRASYEQYF	TGTGCCAGCAGTTTGAGGACTAGCGGGAGGGCCAGTTACGAGCAGTACTTC
NA	NA	TRBV28	TRBJ1-1	CASRQGPSGAFF	TGTGCCAGCAGACAGGGCCCCTCCGGAGCTTTCTTT
TRBD2	NA	TRBV11-2	TRBJ2-3	CASSPKNSGSSDTQYF	TGTGCCAGCAGCCCAAAGAATAGCGGGAGCTCAGATACGCAGTATTTT
NA	NA	TRBV2	TRBJ2-1	CASGPWEEANEQFF	TGTGCCAGCGGACCCTGGGAGGAGGCCAATGAGCAGTTCTTC
TRBD1	few	TRBV18	TRBJ2-5	CASSRGTGGVETQYF	TGTGCCAGCTCACGCGGGACAGGCGGCGTTGAGACCCAGTACTTC
TRBD2	once	TRBV3-1/TRBV3-2	TRBJ2-3	CASSHAAGGRDTQYF	TGTGCCAGCAGCCACGCAGCGGGAGGGAGAGATACGCAGTATTTT
TRBD1	NA	TRBV5-4	TRBJ2-1	CASSSPGQGGSGEQFF	TGTGCCAGCAGCAGCCCGGGACAGGGGGGTTCTGGGGAGCAGTTCTTC
TRBD1	NA	TRBV30	TRBJ1-4	CAWSQNRGRFGFIEKLFF	TGTGCCTGGAGTCAAAACAGGGGGCGCTTTGGATTTATAGAAAAACTGTTTTTT
NA	NA	TRBV6-1	TRBJ1-6	CASSELSSYNSPLHF	TGTGCCAGCAGTGAATTGAGCTCCTATAATTCACCCCTCCACTTT
TRBD1	few	TRBV5-8	TRBJ1-6	CASRRTGGHNSPLHF	TGTGCCAGCAGGCGGACAGGGGGCCATAATTCACCCCTCCACTTT
TRBD1	NA	TRBV19	TRBJ1-1	CASRSGQGGTEAFF	TGTGCCAGTAGATCTGGACAGGGGGGAACTGAAGCTTTCTTT
NA	NA	TRBV20-1	TRBJ1-2	CSAKGPGETTF	TGCAGTGCAAAAGGGCCCGGGGAGACCACCTTC
TRBD1	NA	TRBV27	TRBJ2-7	CASSLSWTGLNEQYF	TGTGCCAGCAGTTTATCTTGGACAGGGCTTAACGAGCAGTACTTC
NA	NA	TRBV6-5	TRBJ2-7	CASSSTLSSYEQYF	TGTGCCAGCAGTTCGACACTGAGCTCCTACGAGCAGTACTTC
TRBD2	once	TRBV24-1	TRBJ2-1	CATSDKWGAGGTYNEQFF	TGTGCCACCAGTGATAAATGGGGGGCGGGAGGTACCTACAATGAGCAGTTCTTC
TRBD2	NA	TRBV20-1	TRBJ2-5	CSASVGGRAQRTQYF	TGCAGTGCTAGTGTGGGCGGGAGGGCCCAAAGGACCCAGTACTTC
TRBD1	NA	TRBV6-2/TRBV6-3	TRBJ1-6	CASSPLRTGGSSPLHF	TGTGCCAGCAGTCCGCTAAGGACAGGGGGAAGTTCACCCCTCCACTTT
NA	NA	TRBV2	TRBJ2-3	CASRGLDTQYF	TGTGCCAGCCGGGGACTTGATACGCAGTATTTT
NA	once	TRBV19	TRBJ2-5	CASRSGGAQTQYF	TGTGCCAGCAGAAGTGGGGGCGCGCAGACCCAGTACTTC
TRBD1	few	TRBV5-1	TRBJ1-1	CASSQQGGMNTEAFF	TGCGCCAGCAGCCAACAGGGGGGCATGAACACTGAAGCTTTCTTT
NA	NA	TRBV10-3	TRBJ1-5	CAIAGGGNQPQHF	TGTGCCATCGCGGGGGGGGGAAATCAGCCCCAGCATTTT
NA	NA	TRBV18	TRBJ2-1	CASSPPVGEQFF	TGTGCCAGCTCACCACCCGTCGGGGAGCAGTTCTTC
TRBD1	few	TRBV18	TRBJ1-4	CASSLSGGAGEKLFF	TGTGCCAGCTCACTCTCAGGGGGCGCGGGTGAAAAACTGTTTTTT
NA	NA	TRBV14	TRBJ1-1	CASSRGGVRTEAFF	TGTGCCAGCAGCCGCGGAGGGGTACGCACTGAAGCTTTCTTT
NA	NA	TRBV5-1	TRBJ2-1	CASSLEVHSGNEQFF	TGCGCCAGCAGCTTGGAGGTCCACTCGGGGAATGAGCAGTTCTTC
TRBD1	NA	TRBV5-4	TRBJ1-2	CASSLDRGNYGYTF	TGTGCCAGCAGCTTGGACAGGGGAAACTATGGCTACACCTTC
NA	once	TRBV28	TRBJ2-7	CASRIPGLQQYEQYF	TGTGCCAGCAGGATTCCGGGACTCCAACAATACGAGCAGTACTTC
NA	NA	TRBV12-3/TRBV12-4	TRBJ2-5	CASSVSETQYF	TGTGCCAGCAGTGTATCGGAGACCCAGTACTTC
NA	NA	TRBV5-1	TRBJ1-3	CASSLTGPPGNTIYF	TGCGCCAGCAGCTTGACAGGCCCTCCTGGAAACACCATATATTTT
NA	NA	TRBV24-1	TRBJ2-7	CATSDSEGARYEQYF	TGTGCCACCAGTGATTCGGAGGGGGCGCGGTACGAGCAGTACTTC
NA	NA	TRBV6-4	TRBJ2-7	CASSDPKGPWGPHHRGEQYF	TGTGCCAGCAGTGACCCGAAAGGACCCTGGGGTCCGCACCACCGGGGTGAGCAGTACTTC
TRBD2	NA	TRBV9	TRBJ2-1	CASSTGLAEYNEQFF	TGTGCCAGCAGCACAGGACTAGCGGAGTACAATGAGCAGTTCTTC
NA	NA	TRBV30	TRBJ1-5	CAWSVRGNQPQHF	TGTGCCTGGAGTGTACGAGGGAACCAGCCCCAGCATTTT
TRBD2	NA	TRBV5-3	TRBJ2-1	CARRTGTSRGLNNEQFF	TGTGCCAGAAGAACCGGGACTAGCCGCGGCCTCAACAATGAGCAGTTCTTC